This T cell receptor beta chain is from a study of T cell responses to AZD1222 COVID-19 vaccine. Background on the study: Second-dose intervals near 4 or 12 weeks were combined.

V was pared by 5 bases and J by 9 bases, with 10 bases of the junction left unmatched. The CDR3 has 15 amino acids. Per the germline V gene, CDR1 is MNHEY and CDR2 is SMNVEV (reference sequence). Assay used: immunoSEQ multiplex PCR; TCRdb lists only in-frame clones, some missing. The sample has roughly 86,000 clones, over 75% seen once. This receptor was obtained from an adult in good health. The chain couples TRBV27 to TRBJ2-1; TRBD2 agrees at 10 bases. This material consisted of peripheral blood, taken on day 0 of AZD1222 vaccination. Here the CDR3 DNA reads TGTGCCAGCAGTCGCCAGCGGGAGGGCCGAGTTGAGCAGTTCTTC. This translates into CASSRQREGRVEQFF.